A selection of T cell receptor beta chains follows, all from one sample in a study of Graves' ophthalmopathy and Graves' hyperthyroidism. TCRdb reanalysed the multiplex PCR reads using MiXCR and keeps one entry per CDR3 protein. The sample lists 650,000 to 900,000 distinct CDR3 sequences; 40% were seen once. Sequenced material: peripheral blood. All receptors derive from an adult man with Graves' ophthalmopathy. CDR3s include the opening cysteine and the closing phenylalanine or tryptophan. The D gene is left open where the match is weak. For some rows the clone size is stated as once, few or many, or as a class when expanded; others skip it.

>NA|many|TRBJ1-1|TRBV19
TGTGCCAGTAGTATGGGGCAGGAGAACACTGAAGCTTTCTTT
CASSMGQENTEAFF
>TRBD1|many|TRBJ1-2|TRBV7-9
TGTGCCAGCAGCTCACAGGGGATGAACTATGGCTACACCTTC
CASSSQGMNYGYTF
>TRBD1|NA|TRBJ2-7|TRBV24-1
TGTGCCACTTCGACAGGGGGCTACGGGCAGTACTTC
CATSTGGYGQYF
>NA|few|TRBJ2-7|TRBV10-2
TGTGCCAGCAGGAGCCTCAGGAGGACTCTCTACGAGCAGTACTTC
CASRSLRRTLYEQYF
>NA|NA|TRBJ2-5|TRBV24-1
TGTGCCACCCGGGACAATTCGAAAGGGACCCAGTACTTC
CATRDNSKGTQYF
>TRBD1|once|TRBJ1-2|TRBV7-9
TGTGCCAGCAGTTTTAGGGGGCAGTACTATGGCTACACCTTC
CASSFRGQYYGYTF
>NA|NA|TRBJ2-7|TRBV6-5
TGTGCCAGCTGGGCAGGGTTTTACGAGCAGTACTTC
CASWAGFYEQYF
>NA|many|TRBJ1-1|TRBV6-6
TGTGCCAGCAGTTACCCCGACACTGAAGCTTTCTTT
CASSYPDTEAFF
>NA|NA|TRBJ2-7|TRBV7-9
TGTGCCAGCAGTACTGGCTGGGGCGAGCAGTACTTC
CASSTGWGEQYF
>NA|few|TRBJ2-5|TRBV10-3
TGTGCCATCAGTGAGAGGTTCACCGGACGCCCGCAAGAGACCCAGTACTTC
CAISERFTGRPQETQYF
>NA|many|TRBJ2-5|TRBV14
TGTGCCAGCAGCCATCAGGGTGGAGAGACCCAGTACTTC
CASSHQGGETQYF
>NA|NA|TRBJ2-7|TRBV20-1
TGCAGTGCTCCAACGCCAGGGCCCTCAACCTACGAGCAGTACTTC
CSAPTPGPSTYEQYF
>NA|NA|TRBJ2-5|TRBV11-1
TGTGCCAGCAGCTTAGCGTTCGGGAGCCAAGAGACCCAGTACTTC
CASSLAFGSQETQYF
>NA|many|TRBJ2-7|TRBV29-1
TGCAGCGTTGAGACGGGGTCACACGAGCAGTACTTC
CSVETGSHEQYF
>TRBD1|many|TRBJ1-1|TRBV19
TGTGCCAGTAGTCCCCGACAGGGACGGGTGAACACTGAAGCTTTCTTT
CASSPRQGRVNTEAFF
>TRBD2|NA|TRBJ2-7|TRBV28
TGTGCCAGCAGTTTTATGGTAGCGGGGGCCAAATACGAGCAGTACTTC
CASSFMVAGAKYEQYF
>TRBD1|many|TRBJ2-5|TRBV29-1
TGCAGCGTTGAGGACAGGCAAGAGACCCAGTACTTC
CSVEDRQETQYF
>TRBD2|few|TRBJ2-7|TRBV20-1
TGCAGTGCTAGACTACTAGCGTTGGGCGAGCAGTACTTC
CSARLLALGEQYF
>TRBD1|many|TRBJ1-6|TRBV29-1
TGCAGCGTTGGACAGGGGGGGAATTCACCCCTCCACTTT
CSVGQGGNSPLHF
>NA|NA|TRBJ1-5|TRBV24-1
TGTGCCACCAGTGACGTTGGGCCGGGGGATCAGCCCCAGCATTTT
CATSDVGPGDQPQHF
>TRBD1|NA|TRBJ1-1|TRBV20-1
TGCAGAGGACAGGGATTATCCTGGTGCACTGAAGCTTTCTTT
CRGQGLSWCTEAFF
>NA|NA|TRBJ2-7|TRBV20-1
TGCAGTGCTGGAGATCGTAGTACTGGCGAGCAGTACTTC
CSAGDRSTGEQYF
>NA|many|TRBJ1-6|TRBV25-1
TGTGCCAGCAGTCTCTCTCGGGACCCCAGGGGTTCACCCCTCCACTTT
CASSLSRDPRGSPLHF
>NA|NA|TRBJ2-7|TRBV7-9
TGTGCCAGCAGCGCTACGACAGGCATGTACTTC
CASSATTGMYF
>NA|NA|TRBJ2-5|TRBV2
TGTGCCAGCAGGACTACGACGCGAGAGACCCAGTACTTC
CASRTTTRETQYF
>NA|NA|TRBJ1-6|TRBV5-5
TGTGCCAGCAGCGCCCCGTCTCTTAGTTCACCCCTCCACTTT
CASSAPSLSSPLHF
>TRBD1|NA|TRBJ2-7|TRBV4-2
TGTGCCAGCAGAAGACAGGGGCTCGGCGAGCAGTACTTC
CASRRQGLGEQYF
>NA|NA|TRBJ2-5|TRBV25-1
TGTGCCAGCAGTTTTAACGGACGGCAAGAGACCCAGTACTTC
CASSFNGRQETQYF
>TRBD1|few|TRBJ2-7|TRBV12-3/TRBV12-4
TGTGCCAGCAGTTGGACAGGGATTTACGAGCAGTACTTC
CASSWTGIYEQYF
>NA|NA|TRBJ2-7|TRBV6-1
TGTGCCAGCACGCCTCGAGGGACTCCCTCCTACGAGCAGTACTTC
CASTPRGTPSYEQYF
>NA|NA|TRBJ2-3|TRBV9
TGTGCCAGCAGCCAATGGGGGGATACGCAGTATTTT
CASSQWGDTQYF
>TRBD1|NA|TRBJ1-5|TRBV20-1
TGCAGTGCAACTCCAGGGGGCTATAATCAGCCCCAGCATTTT
CSATPGGYNQPQHF
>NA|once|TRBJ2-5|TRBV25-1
TGTGCCAGCAGTGATGGGGGGAGGAATCAGCCCCAGTACTTC
CASSDGGRNQPQYF
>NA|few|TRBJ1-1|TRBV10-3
TGTGCCAGCAGTTTTAAGAGGGGGAACACTGAAGCTTTCTTT
CASSFKRGNTEAFF
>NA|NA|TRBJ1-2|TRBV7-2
TGTGCCAGCAGCTTAGTAGAGGGTTCTGACCATGGCTACACCTTC
CASSLVEGSDHGYTF
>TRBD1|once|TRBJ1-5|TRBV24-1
TGTGCCACCAGTGAAACAGGGGGTTTCGGCAATCAGCCCCAGCATTTT
CATSETGGFGNQPQHF
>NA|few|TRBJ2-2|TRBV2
TGTGCCAGCAGTGATGTTGGGAGCGAGACCGGGGAGCTGTTTTTT
CASSDVGSETGELFF
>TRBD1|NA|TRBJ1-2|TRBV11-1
TGTGCCAGCAGCTTCACAGGGGGAAGCACCTTC
CASSFTGGSTF
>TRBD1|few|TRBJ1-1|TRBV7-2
TGTGCCAGCAGCTTAGCCGACAGGGGGAACACTGAAGCTTTCTTT
CASSLADRGNTEAFF
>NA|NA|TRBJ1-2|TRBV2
TGTGCCAGCAGTGAACGACAGGCCCACTATGGCTACACCTTC
CASSERQAHYGYTF
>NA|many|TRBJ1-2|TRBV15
TGTGCCACCAGCAGAGACAAGGCCTTGGACTACACCTTC
CATSRDKALDYTF
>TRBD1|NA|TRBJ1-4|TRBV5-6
TGTGCCAGCAGCTTGAAGCTTGGGACAGGGGATGAAAAACTGTTTTTT
CASSLKLGTGDEKLFF
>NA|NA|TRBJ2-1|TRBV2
TGTGCCAGCCTTCAGGCTGAGCAGTTCTTC
CASLQAEQFF
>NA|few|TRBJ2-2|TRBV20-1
TGCAGTGCTAGCGGCAGCGACACTACGTTCACCGGGGAGCTGTTTTTT
CSASGSDTTFTGELFF
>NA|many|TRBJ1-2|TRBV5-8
TGTGCCAGCAGCTTGGCACAGGGAGGATATGGCTACACCTTC
CASSLAQGGYGYTF
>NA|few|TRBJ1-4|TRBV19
TGTGCCAGTAGTCCTTCGACAGGCTCCTGGGAACTGTTTTTT
CASSPSTGSWELFF